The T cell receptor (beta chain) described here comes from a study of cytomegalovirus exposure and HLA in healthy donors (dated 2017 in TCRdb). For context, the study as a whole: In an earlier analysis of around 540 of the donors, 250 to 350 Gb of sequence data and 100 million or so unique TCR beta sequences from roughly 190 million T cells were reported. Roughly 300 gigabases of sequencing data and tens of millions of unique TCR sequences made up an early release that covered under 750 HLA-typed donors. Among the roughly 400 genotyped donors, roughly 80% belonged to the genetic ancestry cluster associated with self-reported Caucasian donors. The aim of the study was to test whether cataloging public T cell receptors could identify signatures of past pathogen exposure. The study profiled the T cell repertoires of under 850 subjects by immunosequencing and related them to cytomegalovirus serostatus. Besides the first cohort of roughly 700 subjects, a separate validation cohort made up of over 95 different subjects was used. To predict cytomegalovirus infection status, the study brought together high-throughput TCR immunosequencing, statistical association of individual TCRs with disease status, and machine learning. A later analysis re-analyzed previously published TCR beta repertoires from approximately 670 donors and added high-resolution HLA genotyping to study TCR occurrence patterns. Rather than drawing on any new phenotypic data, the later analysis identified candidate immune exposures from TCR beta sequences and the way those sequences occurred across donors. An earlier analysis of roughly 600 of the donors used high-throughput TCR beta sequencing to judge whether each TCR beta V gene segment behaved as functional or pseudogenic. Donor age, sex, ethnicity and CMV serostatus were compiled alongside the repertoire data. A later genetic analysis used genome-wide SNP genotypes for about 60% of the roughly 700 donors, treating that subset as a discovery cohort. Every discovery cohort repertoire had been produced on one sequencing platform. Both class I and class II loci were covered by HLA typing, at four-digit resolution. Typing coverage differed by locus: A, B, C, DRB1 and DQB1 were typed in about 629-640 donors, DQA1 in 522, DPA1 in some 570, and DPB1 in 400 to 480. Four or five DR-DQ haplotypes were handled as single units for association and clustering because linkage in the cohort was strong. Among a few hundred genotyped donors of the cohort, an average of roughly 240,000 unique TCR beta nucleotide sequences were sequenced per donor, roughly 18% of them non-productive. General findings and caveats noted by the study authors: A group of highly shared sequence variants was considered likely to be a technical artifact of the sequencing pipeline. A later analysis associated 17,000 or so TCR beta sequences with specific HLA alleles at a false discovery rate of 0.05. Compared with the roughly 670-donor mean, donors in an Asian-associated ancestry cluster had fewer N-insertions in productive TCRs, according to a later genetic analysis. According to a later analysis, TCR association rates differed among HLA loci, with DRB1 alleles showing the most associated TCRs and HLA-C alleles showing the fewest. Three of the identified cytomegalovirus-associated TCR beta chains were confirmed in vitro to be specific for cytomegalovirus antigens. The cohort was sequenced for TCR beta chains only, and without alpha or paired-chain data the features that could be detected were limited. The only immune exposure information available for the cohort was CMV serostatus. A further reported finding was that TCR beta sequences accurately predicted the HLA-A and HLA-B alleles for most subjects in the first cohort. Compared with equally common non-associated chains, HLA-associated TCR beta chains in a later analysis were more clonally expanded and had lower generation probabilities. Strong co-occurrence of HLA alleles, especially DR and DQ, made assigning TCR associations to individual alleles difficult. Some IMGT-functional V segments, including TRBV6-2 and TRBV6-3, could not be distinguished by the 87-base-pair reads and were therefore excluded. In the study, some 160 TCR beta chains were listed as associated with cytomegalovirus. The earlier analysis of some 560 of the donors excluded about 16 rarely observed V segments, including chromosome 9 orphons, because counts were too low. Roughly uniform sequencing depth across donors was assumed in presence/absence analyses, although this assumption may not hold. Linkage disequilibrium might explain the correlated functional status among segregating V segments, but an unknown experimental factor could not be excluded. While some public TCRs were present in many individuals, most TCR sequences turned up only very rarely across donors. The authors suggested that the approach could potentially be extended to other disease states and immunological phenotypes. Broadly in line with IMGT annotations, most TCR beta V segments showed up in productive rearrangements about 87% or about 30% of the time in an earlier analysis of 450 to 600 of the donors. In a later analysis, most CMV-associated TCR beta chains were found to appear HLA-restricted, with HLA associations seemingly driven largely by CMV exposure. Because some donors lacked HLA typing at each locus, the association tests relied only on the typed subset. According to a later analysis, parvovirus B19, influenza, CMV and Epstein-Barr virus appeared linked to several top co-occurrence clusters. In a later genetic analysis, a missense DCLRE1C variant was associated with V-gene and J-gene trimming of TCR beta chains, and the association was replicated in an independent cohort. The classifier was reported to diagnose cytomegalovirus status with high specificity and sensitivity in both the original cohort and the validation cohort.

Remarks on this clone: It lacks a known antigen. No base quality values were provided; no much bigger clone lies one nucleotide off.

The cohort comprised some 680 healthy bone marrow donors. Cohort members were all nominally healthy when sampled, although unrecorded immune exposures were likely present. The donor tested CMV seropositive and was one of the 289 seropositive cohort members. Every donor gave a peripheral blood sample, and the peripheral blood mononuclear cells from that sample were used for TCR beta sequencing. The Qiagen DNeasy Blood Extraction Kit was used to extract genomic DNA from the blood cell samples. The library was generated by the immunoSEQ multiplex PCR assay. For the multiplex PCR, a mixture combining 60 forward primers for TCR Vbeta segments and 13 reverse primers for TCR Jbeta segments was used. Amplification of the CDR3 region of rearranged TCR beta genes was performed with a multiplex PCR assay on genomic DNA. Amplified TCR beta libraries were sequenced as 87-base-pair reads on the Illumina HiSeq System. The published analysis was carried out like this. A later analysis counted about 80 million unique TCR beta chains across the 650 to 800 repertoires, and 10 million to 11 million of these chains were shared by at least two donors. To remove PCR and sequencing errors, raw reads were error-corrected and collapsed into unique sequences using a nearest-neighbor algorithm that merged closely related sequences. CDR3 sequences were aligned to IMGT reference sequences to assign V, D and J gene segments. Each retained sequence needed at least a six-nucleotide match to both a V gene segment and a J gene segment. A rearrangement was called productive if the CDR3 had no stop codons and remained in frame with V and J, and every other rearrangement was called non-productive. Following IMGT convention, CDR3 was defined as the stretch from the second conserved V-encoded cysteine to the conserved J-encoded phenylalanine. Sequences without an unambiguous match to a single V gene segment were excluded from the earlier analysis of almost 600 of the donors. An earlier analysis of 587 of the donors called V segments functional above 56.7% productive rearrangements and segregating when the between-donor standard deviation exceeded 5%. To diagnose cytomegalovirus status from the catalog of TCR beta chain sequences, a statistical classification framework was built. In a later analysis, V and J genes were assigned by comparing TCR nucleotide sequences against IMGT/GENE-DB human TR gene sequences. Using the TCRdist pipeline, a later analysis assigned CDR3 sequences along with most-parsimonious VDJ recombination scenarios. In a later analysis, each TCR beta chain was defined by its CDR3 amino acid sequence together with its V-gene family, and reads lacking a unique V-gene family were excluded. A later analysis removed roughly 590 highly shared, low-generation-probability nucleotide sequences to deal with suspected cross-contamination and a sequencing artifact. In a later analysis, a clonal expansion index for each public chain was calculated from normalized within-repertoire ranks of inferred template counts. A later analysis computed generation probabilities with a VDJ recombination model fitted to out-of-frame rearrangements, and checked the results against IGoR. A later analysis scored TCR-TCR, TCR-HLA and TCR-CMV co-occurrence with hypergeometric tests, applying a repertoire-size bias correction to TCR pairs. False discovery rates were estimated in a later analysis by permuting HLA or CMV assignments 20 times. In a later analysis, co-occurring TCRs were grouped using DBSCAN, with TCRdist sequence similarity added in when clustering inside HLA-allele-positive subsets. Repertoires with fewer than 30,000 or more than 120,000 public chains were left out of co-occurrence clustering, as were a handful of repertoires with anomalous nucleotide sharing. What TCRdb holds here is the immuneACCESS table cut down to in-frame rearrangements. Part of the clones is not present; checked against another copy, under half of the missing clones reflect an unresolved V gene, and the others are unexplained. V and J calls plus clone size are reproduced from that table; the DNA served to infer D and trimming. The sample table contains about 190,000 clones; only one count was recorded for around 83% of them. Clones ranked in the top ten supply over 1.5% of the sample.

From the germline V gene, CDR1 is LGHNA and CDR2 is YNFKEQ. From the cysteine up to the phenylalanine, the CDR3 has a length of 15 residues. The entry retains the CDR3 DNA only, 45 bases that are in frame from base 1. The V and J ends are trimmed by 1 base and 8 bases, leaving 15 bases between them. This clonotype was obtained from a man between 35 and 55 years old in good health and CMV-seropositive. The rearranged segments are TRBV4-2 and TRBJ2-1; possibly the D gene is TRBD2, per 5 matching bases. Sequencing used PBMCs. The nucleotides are TGTGCCAGCAGCCAAGGGCCAAGCGAGGGCGATGAGCAGTTCTTC. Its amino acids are CASSQGPSEGDEQFF.